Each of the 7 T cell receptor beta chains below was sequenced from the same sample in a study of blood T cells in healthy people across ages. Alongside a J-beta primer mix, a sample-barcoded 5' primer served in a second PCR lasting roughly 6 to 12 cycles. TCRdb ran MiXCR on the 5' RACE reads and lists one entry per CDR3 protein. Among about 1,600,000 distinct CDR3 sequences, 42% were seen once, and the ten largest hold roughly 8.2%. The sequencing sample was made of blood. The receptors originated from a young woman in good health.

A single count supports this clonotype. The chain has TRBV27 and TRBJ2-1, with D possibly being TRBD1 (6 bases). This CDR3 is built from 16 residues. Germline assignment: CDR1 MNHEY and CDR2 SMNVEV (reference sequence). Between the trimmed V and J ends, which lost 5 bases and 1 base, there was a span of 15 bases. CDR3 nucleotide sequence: TGTGCCAGCAGTAATTTGGGGGCTGAATCCTACAATGAGCAGTTCTTC. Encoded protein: CASSNLGAESYNEQFF.

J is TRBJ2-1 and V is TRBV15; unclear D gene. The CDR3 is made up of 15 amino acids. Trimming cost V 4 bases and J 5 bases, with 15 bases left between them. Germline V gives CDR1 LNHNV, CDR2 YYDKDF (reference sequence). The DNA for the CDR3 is TGTGCCACCAGCACCCTCCGGAGCACACACAATGAGCAGTTCTTC. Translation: CATSTLRSTHNEQFF.

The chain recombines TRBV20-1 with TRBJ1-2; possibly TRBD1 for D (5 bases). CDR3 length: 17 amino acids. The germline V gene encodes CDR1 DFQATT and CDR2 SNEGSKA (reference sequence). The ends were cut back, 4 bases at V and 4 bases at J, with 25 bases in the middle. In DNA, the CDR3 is TGCAGTGCTAACCTCCCGGGGAAGGGGCTGGTTGGCTATGGCTACACCTTC. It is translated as CSANLPGKGLVGYGYTF.

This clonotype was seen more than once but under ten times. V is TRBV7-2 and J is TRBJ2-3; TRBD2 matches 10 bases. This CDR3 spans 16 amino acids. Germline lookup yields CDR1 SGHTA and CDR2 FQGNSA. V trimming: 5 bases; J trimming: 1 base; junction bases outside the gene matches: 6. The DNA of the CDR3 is TGTGCCAGCAGCACGACGCTAGCGGGGGGCACAGATACGCAGTATTTT. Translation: CASSTTLAGGTDTQYF.

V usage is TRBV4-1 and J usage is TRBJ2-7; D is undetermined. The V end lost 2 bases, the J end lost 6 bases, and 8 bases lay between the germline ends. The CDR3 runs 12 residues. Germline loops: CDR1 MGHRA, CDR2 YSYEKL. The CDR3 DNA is TGCGCCAGCAGCCAACCGGCCCCCGAGCAGTACTTC. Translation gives CASSQPAPEQYF.

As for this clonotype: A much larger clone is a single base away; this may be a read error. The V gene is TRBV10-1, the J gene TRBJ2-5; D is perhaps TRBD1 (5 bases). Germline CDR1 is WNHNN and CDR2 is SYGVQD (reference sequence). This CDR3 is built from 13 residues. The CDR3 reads CASSAGNQGTQYF. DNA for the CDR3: TGCGCCAGCAGTGCAGGGAACCAAGGGACCCAGTACTTC.

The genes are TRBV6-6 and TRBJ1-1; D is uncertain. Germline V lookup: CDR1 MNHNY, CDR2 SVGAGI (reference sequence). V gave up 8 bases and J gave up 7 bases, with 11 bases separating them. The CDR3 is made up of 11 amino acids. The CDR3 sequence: CASGPGNEAFF. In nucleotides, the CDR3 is TGTGCCAGCGGACCGGGGAATGAAGCTTTCTTT.